This T cell receptor (beta chain) is drawn from a study of OX40 agonist ivuxolimab in advanced cancers. The V segment lost 5 bases and the J segment 3 bases; nucleotides outside the gene matches: 6. This CDR3 has 15 residues. Germline V gene sequence: CDR1 SGHAT, CDR2 FQNNGV. Study-level results: Compared with others, partial responders at 0.1-3.0 mg/kg displayed clonal expansion among the lowest. Average numbers of expanded clones were greater in CD8+ T cells than in CD4+.

Only in-frame clones appear in the TCRdb table, and some are missing; sequencing was by immunoSEQ multiplex PCR. The data show roughly 66,000 clones, roughly 87% seen once. With respect to this clone: What it binds is unknown.

The rearrangement uses TRBV11-2 and TRBJ2-7, with TRBD2 matching 11 bases. The clonotype comes from an adult with an advanced solid tumor such as melanoma, head and neck, liver or kidney cancer. The source was CD4+ or CD8+ T cells sorted from blood, collected in a trial of the OX40 agonist ivuxolimab. The CDR3 is CASSPLAGGGYEQYF. The CDR3 DNA reads TGTGCCAGCAGCCCCCTAGCGGGAGGAGGCTACGAGCAGTACTTC.